In this sample, the clone carrying this T cell receptor beta chain turned up a few times. Its antigen is undetermined. The CDR3 spans 13 residues. The V segment lost 5 bases and the J segment 8 bases; nucleotides outside the gene matches: 4. This entry comes from a study of early T cells in non-severe SARS-CoV-2 infection. Turning to the study itself: It was bulk RNA from unsorted whole blood that was sequenced, and the chains were unpaired.

The protocol attached unique molecular identifiers to individual cDNA molecules. TCRdb recomputed calls from the 5' RACE reads with MiXCR, one row per CDR3 protein. The data show about 130,000 distinct CDR3 sequences, with about 15% seen just once and 20% to 25% held by the top ten. The study's findings and limits: Using VDJdb, the matching emphasized anti-spike CD8 responses while missing private and CD4 specificities.

Input material: whole blood. The sequence came from an adult who was a healthcare worker with PCR-confirmed SARS-CoV-2 infection or an uninfected control (not recorded which). The chain uses TRBV12-3 or TRBV12-4 and TRBJ2-1; 9 bases line up with TRBD2. CDR3 DNA: TGTGCCAGCAGTCCACGGACTAGCGATGAGCAGTTCTTC. Protein product: CASSPRTSDEQFF.